This T cell receptor (beta chain) is from a study of blood T cells in healthy people across ages. Study findings and constraints: Strong correlation linked observed beta diversity and percent naive T cells.

This clonotype has more than one count but fewer than ten. Its cognate antigen is unknown. With a J-beta primer mix and a sample-barcoded 5' primer, a second PCR ran roughly 7 to 11 cycles. The template-switch adaptor, which had 12 random nucleotides, put a tag on each cDNA molecule. From each sample, at least 2.5 million paired-end reads containing CDR3 were obtained. TCRdb re-called the 5' RACE reads through MiXCR, storing one row per CDR3 protein. The table records a few hundred thousand distinct CDR3 sequences, about 52% of them present only once. CDR1 and CDR2 from the germline V gene are SNHLY and FYNNEI. The CDR3 consists of 14 residues. The J segment lost 9 bases and the V segment lost 5 bases, leaving 10 bases of the junction unmatched.

The chain recombines TRBV2 with TRBJ2-1, with TRBD2 matching 7 bases. This clonotype was obtained from a man aged 55 to 70 in good health. Material: blood. CDR3 residues: CASSWSGIGSEQFF. The CDR3 region has the DNA TGTGCCAGCAGTTGGAGCGGGATTGGGAGTGAGCAGTTCTTC.